The entry that follows covers one T cell receptor (beta chain) sequence. Its antigen is unknown. One base away there is no much larger clone; base qualities are not given. In the germline V gene, CDR1 corresponds to SGDLS and CDR2 to YYNGEE. V is clipped by 0 bases and J by 0 bases, and the sequence between their germline boundaries is 10 bases long. From the cysteine through the phenylalanine, the CDR3 covers 16 amino acids. Of the read, only the CDR3 DNA is kept; its 48 bases are in frame from base 1. The sequenced samples were obtained from patients with active juvenile idiopathic arthritis. Right after thawing, the cells went straight into sorting, and Live/Dead Fixable Near-IR Stain was used to exclude dead cells. The data are from a study of circulating and synovial CD4+ cells in juvenile arthritis (dated 2014 in TCRdb). Notes on the research overall: TCRbeta CDR3 repertoires of circulating HLA-DR+ CD4 T cells, bulk blood CD4 T cells and synovial CD4 T cells were compared within each patient. Repertoire sequencing aimed to confirm that a circulating synovial-like CD4 T cell subset was enriched in synovial clonotypes.

The library was produced with the immunoSEQ multiplex PCR assay. TCRbeta CDR3 sequencing was performed as a commercial service by an external provider. The authors processed their data as follows. The analyses used productive nucleotide sequences together with amino acid sequences obtained by in silico translation. Diversity was quantified by Renyi entropy over a range of alpha values, with sample size equalised by taking the median of 200 repeated subsamples. The distance between each pair of repertoires was calculated as one minus the Chao-modified Jaccard index, which corrects for under-sampling, and this distance was used for clustering. Frequency-weighted overlap with synovial clonotypes was computed over 200 sample sizes, 200 draws without replacement each, and reported at the smaller sample's size. Drawn from immuneACCESS, this table holds only the in-frame rearrangements with V and J called that TCRdb kept. Clones are partly lost; checked studies trace under half to an unresolved V gene and leave the rest unexplained. Clone size and the V and J calls come from that table; the DNA yielded D and trimming. In all, the sample holds about 16,000 clones, and under 95% of those were seen once. 0.6% to 0.75% of the sample belongs to the ten largest clones.

Here is what the overall study found, with its caveats: Since overlap with synovium went up as sequencing depth increased, the measured fractions of shared clonotypes likely underestimated the full repertoire overlap. Circulating pathogenic-like lymphocytes clustered together with synovial T cells, and compared with bulk blood, the circulating pathogenic-like lymphocytes shared a substantially higher fraction of CDR3 sequences with synovium. Synovial and circulating pathogenic-like lymphocyte repertoires were less diverse than bulk blood CD4 repertoires, with some CPL samples as oligoclonal as synovium. No difference between circulating pathogenic-like lymphocytes and bulk blood T cells was detected by traditional Vbeta family usage analysis. Because T cell genome counts in CPL samples and bulk blood CD4 samples differed by at least an order of magnitude, sample-size effects were addressed.

The clonotype comes from a human donor with juvenile idiopathic arthritis. Sample: CD4+ T cells from blood. The sequence joins TRBV9 to TRBJ1-3; a confident D gene designation cannot be given. The CDR3 is CASSVDSGNSGNTIYF. The nucleotide sequence is TGTGCCAGCAGCGTAGATTCAGGAAACTCTGGAAACACCATATATTTT. With all but the CDR3 taken from the reference TRBV9 and TRBJ1-3 genes, the full variable domain is: DSGVTQTPKHLITATGQRVTLRCSPRSGDLSVYWYQQSLDQGLQFLIQYYNGEERAKGNILERFSAQQFPDLHSELNLSSLELGDSALYFCASSVDSGNSGNTIYFGEGSWLTVV.